The 24 T cell receptor beta chains presented below share a single source sample, sequenced in a study of cytomegalovirus exposure and HLA in healthy donors. The PCR ran on 60 Vbeta and 13 Jbeta primers. The protocol was immunoSEQ multiplex PCR, while the TCRdb copy is restricted to in-frame clones and leaves out a portion. This sample has 100,000 to 150,000 clones, with about 80% found just once. The sample was PBMCs. The receptors were sampled from a boy between 2 and 10 years old in good health and CMV-seronegative.

The chain carries TRBV4-2 and TRBJ2-5; the match to TRBD1 covers 9 bases. The CDR3 runs to 19 residues. Trimming at V came to 0 bases and at J to 5 bases, leaving 16 bases not matched to a gene. Per germline, CDR1 LGHNA and CDR2 YNFKEQ. Here the CDR3 DNA reads TGTGCCAGCAGCCAAGAGCGGCTGGACCGGGACAGGGTGTACGAGACCCAGTACTTC. Its translation is CASSQERLDRDRVYETQYF.

The rearrangement links TRBV10-2 to TRBJ2-5, with a weak D call TRBD1 (6 bases). The J call could be wrong; TRBJ2-7 is a better fit for the DNA end. There are 13 residues in the CDR3. CDR1 and CDR2 from the germline V gene are WSHSY and SAAADI. Here the CDR3 reads CASRIDRMDEQYF. The DNA of the CDR3 is TGCGCCAGCAGGATCGACAGGATGGACGAGCAGTACTTC.

This chain connects TRBV5-5 to TRBJ2-5; possibly TRBD2 for D (5 bases). This CDR3 region has 15 residues. The V gene lost 4 bases and the J gene lost 1 base, with 14 bases spanning the gap. The germline CDR1 and CDR2 sequences are SGHKS and YYEKEE (reference sequence). CDR3: CASSPTYRGQETQYF. CDR3 DNA: TGTGCCAGCAGCCCGACGTACCGGGGCCAAGAGACCCAGTACTTC. Filled out from reference TRBV5-5 and TRBJ2-5, the complete variable domain reads DAGVTQSPTHLIKTRGQQVTLRCSPISGHKSVSWYQQVLGQGPQFIFQYYEKEERGRGNFPDRFSARQFPNYSSELNVNALLLGDSALYLCASSPTYRGQETQYFGPGTRLLVL.

The chain recombines TRBV11-1 with TRBJ1-4; 9 bases are a match to TRBD1. The germline V gene encodes CDR1 SGHAT and CDR2 FQDESV (reference sequence). CDR3 length: 14 residues. Losses at the gene ends were 5 bases for V and 7 bases for J; bases not matched to a gene: 5. CDR3 region: CASSATGGSEKLFF. CDR3 sequence (DNA): TGTGCCAGCAGCGCGACAGGGGGTAGTGAAAAACTGTTTTTT.

This sequence joins TRBV10-3 and TRBJ2-5, with 7 nucleotides matching TRBD2. V shed 4 bases and J 3 bases; nucleotides not matched to a gene: 11. CDR1 and CDR2 from the germline V gene are ENHRY and SYGVKD. This CDR3 region has 16 residues. The CDR3 bases are TGTGCCATCAGTGGCCTAGCGGCAACCAACAAAGAGACCCAGTACTTC. It translates to CAISGLAATNKETQYF.

This chain links TRBV7-3 with TRBJ2-3; tentatively, D is TRBD1 (5 bases). Germline CDR1 reads SGHTA; CDR2 reads FQGTGA. The CDR3 is 13 residues long. V dropped 4 bases and J dropped 3 bases, with 8 bases sitting between them. The CDR3 is CASSYQGTDTQYF. DNA for the CDR3: TGTGCCAGCAGCTACCAGGGAACAGATACGCAGTATTTT.

This chain joins TRBV30 and TRBJ2-7, with a possible D match to TRBD1 (6 bases). Germline values: CDR1 GTSNPN, CDR2 SVGIG (reference sequence). The CDR3 is 14 residues long. Between the trimmed V and J ends, which lost 3 bases and 3 bases, there was a span of 15 bases. The CDR3 DNA follows: TGTGCCTGGAGAAGGTCAGGGGCGTTCTACGAGCAGTACGTC. Encoded protein: CAWRRSGAFYEQYV.

CDR3: CASSYRTVRETQYF. As DNA, the CDR3 is TGTGCCAGCAGTTACAGGACAGTACGGGAGACCCAGTACTTC. This rearrangement joins TRBV6-5 to TRBJ2-5; D might be TRBD1 (6 bases). Germline CDR1 reads MNHEY; CDR2 reads SVGAGI. CDR3 length: 14 residues. Trimming removed 2 bases from V and 5 bases from J, with 12 bases in between.

This clone came up once. The DNA of the CDR3 is TGCGCCAGCAGCCCCACTAGCGGGGGATACTACAATGAGCAGTTCTTC. Encoded protein: CASSPTSGGYYNEQFF. This rearrangement joins TRBV4-3 to TRBJ2-1; 11 nucleotides line up with TRBD2. Germline CDR1 LGHNA, CDR2 YSLEER. V lost 4 bases, J lost 3 bases, and 5 bases stayed unmatched. This CDR3 is 16 amino acids long.

The chain links TRBV4-3 to TRBJ1-5; 9 bases match TRBD1. This CDR3 is 15 amino acids long. Germline CDR1 LGHNA, CDR2 YSLEER. V gave up 4 bases and J gave up 0 bases; unmatched junction bases: 1. CDR3 nucleotide sequence: TGCGCCAGCAGCCGGACAGGGGATAGCAATCAGCCCCAGCATTTT. Its protein product is CASSRTGDSNQPQHF.

The rearrangement uses TRBV9 and TRBJ2-1; TRBD2 matches 16 bases. This CDR3 has 18 amino acids. Germline CDR1 is SGDLS and CDR2 is YYNGEE. V was clipped by 4 bases and J by 8 bases; unmatched bases: 12. CDR3 in amino acids: CASSQGLAGGTVSYEQFF. The CDR3 bases are TGTGCCAGCAGCCAGGGACTAGCGGGAGGGACGGTAAGCTATGAGCAGTTCTTC. Looking up the rest from reference TRBV9 and TRBJ2-1 gives the full variable domain: DSGVTQTPKHLITATGQRVTLRCSPRSGDLSVYWYQQSLDQGLQFLIQYYNGEERAKGNILERFSAQQFPDLHSELNLSSLELGDSALYFCASSQGLAGGTVSYEQFFGPGTRLTVL.

The gene calls are TRBV30 and TRBJ1-5; no firm D call. CDR1 is GTSNPN and CDR2 is SVGIG in the germline V gene (reference sequence). CDR3 length: 16 amino acids. Trimming stripped 3 bases from V and 3 bases from J, with 18 bases between. This CDR3 is CAWSLRLGFDNQPQHF. In DNA form, the CDR3 reads TGTGCCTGGAGCCTTAGATTGGGCTTCGACAATCAGCCCCAGCATTTT.

CDR3 bases: TGTGCCAGTAGAATTTCGGGGCTCGGAGTAGCGGACGCTTTCTTT. Protein product: CASRISGLGVADAFF. The chain carries TRBV19 and TRBJ1-1; tentatively, D is TRBD1 (5 bases). V was cut by 6 bases and J by 11 bases, with 25 bases left in between. The CDR3 has 15 amino acids. Germline V CDR1 and CDR2: LNHDA, SQIVND (reference sequence).

In this sample, this clone turned up a few times. The J gene is TRBJ2-7, the V gene TRBV30; TRBD2 is a possible D gene (7 bases). This CDR3 comprises 13 residues. The germline V and J ends were trimmed by 0 bases and 6 bases, with 12 bases remaining between them. Germline V gene lookup returns CDR1 GTSNPN and CDR2 SVGIG (reference sequence). The CDR3 protein is CAWSVRGASEQYV. In DNA, the CDR3 is TGTGCCTGGAGTGTTCGGGGGGCGAGCGAGCAGTACGTC.

In regard to this clone: The junction shows a germline mismatch at one end, possibly a read error. The sample holds other DNA sequences that translate to the same CDR3. The rearrangement links TRBV4-1 to TRBJ1-1; 8 bases are shared with TRBD1. The CDR3 covers 16 residues. Germline-derived CDR1 and CDR2 are MGHRA and YSYEKL. This chain's CDR3 is CASSSPTGALNTEAFF. For the CDR3, the DNA is TGCGCCAGCAGCTCACCGACAGGGGCCTTGAACACCGAAGCTTTCTTT.

The table lists this clone with a few counts. The genes are TRBV29-1 and TRBJ1-1; no clear D. The CDR3 is 14 amino acids. Germline V gene data show CDR1 as SQVTM and CDR2 as ANQGSEA. Deletions cut 6 bases from V and 3 bases from J, with 17 bases between. Here the CDR3 reads CSVRHDREYTEAFF. The CDR3 DNA reads TGCAGCGTCCGACATGACCGGGAATACACTGAAGCTTTCTTT.

The chain carries TRBV6-4 and TRBJ1-5; D is unresolved. Per germline, CDR1 MRHNA and CDR2 SNTAGT. V shed 3 bases and J shed 1 base, with 4 bases lying between them. The CDR3 is made up of 13 amino acids. The CDR3 sequence: CASSERSNQPQHF. In DNA form, the CDR3 reads TGTGCCAGCAGTGAACGGAGCAATCAGCCCCAGCATTTT.

This clone was found once. The CDR3 spells CASSQGAVGGANVLTF. The DNA for the CDR3 is TGTGCCAGCAGTCAGGGGGCAGTGGGTGGGGCCAACGTCCTGACTTTC. V is TRBV27 and J is TRBJ2-6, with 8 bases fitting TRBD1. The germline CDR1 and CDR2 sequences are MNHEY and SMNVEV (reference sequence). The CDR3 extends over 16 amino acids. The junction had 6 bases not matched to a gene; V was cut back by 5 bases and J by 3 bases.

V and J are TRBV21-1 and TRBJ2-3; the table's D call, TRBD2, has no DNA check behind it. TRBV21-1 is tagged as a pseudogene. The CDR3 contains 17 residues. CDR3 in amino acids: CASSAPGLAGGTDTQYF. The CDR3 nucleotides are TGTGCCAGCAGCGCACCGGGACTAGCGGGAGGCACAGATACGCAGTATTTT.

The chain recombines TRBV2 with TRBJ2-3; 7 bases align to TRBD2. The CDR3 contains 13 residues. J was trimmed by 3 bases and V by 8 bases; bases with no gene match: 5. The germline V gene encodes CDR1 SNHLY and CDR2 FYNNEI. The CDR3 DNA sequence: TGTGCCAGCGGTCTAGCGGAGACAGATACGCAGTATTTT. It translates to CASGLAETDTQYF.

The gene calls are TRBV19 and TRBJ1-2; no clear D. This CDR3 has 15 amino acids. The germline CDR1 and CDR2 sequences are LNHDA and SQIVND (reference sequence). Trimming removed 7 bases at V and 7 bases at J, with 22 bases between. The CDR3 here is CASTPHPSPGCGYTF. In DNA, the CDR3 is TGTGCCAGTACACCGCACCCATCCCCGGGATGTGGCTACACCTTC.

The V call is TRBV10-3, the J call TRBJ1-2; possible D gene TRBD1, 5 bases. This CDR3 contains 17 residues. Per the germline V gene, CDR1 is ENHRY and CDR2 is SYGVKD. V lost 0 bases and J lost 4, with 18 bases in between. The CDR3 reads CAISESLGSPDSYGYTF. The CDR3 nucleotides are TGTGCCATCAGTGAGTCGCTAGGCAGCCCTGACAGCTATGGCTACACCTTC.

The chain combines TRBV7-2 with TRBJ1-2; D unresolved. The germline V gene encodes CDR1 SGHTA and CDR2 FQGNSA. The CDR3 runs 12 residues. The germline V and J ends were trimmed by 5 bases and 8 bases, with 12 bases remaining between them. CDR3 protein: CASSPARGGYTF. The CDR3 nucleotides are TGTGCCAGCAGCCCAGCCCGGGGAGGCTACACCTTC.

V gene TRBV19 combines with J gene TRBJ2-5, with D perhaps matching TRBD1 (6 bases). The J call is doubtful: the DNA matches TRBJ2-7 better. This CDR3 contains 13 residues. CDR1 and CDR2 from the germline V gene are LNHDA and SQIVND (reference sequence). The CDR3 nucleotides are TGTGCCAGTAGCCCAGGACAGTCCTACGAGCAGTACTTC. Residues: CASSPGQSYEQYF.